One and the same sample provided the 12 T cell receptor beta chains below, sequenced in a study of cytomegalovirus exposure and HLA in healthy donors. The study ran its PCR with 60 Vbeta and 13 Jbeta primers. Libraries were prepared by immunoSEQ multiplex PCR; TCRdb keeps only in-frame clonotypes and omits some of them. There are around 160,000 clones in the sample; around 77% occur only once, and roughly 1% lies in the top ten. The sample taken for sequencing was PBMCs. The receptors derive from a woman in her forties in good health and CMV-seronegative.

V gene TRBV7-9 combines with J gene TRBJ2-5; 7 bases map to TRBD2. The V and J ends lost 5 bases and 2 bases, in that order; junction bases with no gene match: 8. The CDR3 covers 15 residues. The germline CDR1 and CDR2 sequences are SEHNR and FQNEAQ (reference sequence). In DNA form, the CDR3 reads TGTGCCAGCAGCCGTATAGCGGGTGCTCAAGAGACCCAGTACTTC. Translation gives CASSRIAGAQETQYF.

This clone was seen a single time. The chain has TRBV6-5 and TRBJ2-7, with D unresolved. V lost 7 bases to trimming and J lost 2 bases, with 15 bases between them. This CDR3 has 14 amino acids. Germline V gene data show CDR1 as MNHEY and CDR2 as SVGAGI. The DNA for the CDR3 is TGTGCCAGCAAATTACTGGGCGTCCCCTACGAGCAGTACTTC. Its protein is CASKLLGVPYEQYF.

The V and J genes are TRBV19 and TRBJ1-1, with D perhaps matching TRBD1 (6 bases). V was pared by 5 bases and J by 1 base, with 11 bases between. The germline V gene has CDR1 LNHDA and CDR2 SQIVND (reference sequence). The CDR3 covers 14 residues. CDR3 DNA: TGTGCCAGTAGTGTACAGGGTACGAACACTGAAGCTTTCTTT. Translation: CASSVQGTNTEAFF.

The chain employs TRBV6-5 and TRBJ1-2; D perhaps matches TRBD1 (6 bases). The CDR3 covers 13 residues. The V end was cut by 5 bases, the J end by 0 bases, with 7 bases between. CDR1 is MNHEY and CDR2 is SVGAGI in the germline V gene. The CDR3 coding sequence is TGTGCCAGCAGTGGGGGCCCTAACTATGGCTACACCTTC. Translating it yields CASSGGPNYGYTF.

V usage is TRBV7-3 and J usage is TRBJ1-1; tentative D call: TRBD1 (6 bases). Germline V CDR1 and CDR2: SGHTA, FQGTGA. The CDR3 consists of 17 residues. V was trimmed by 4 bases and J by 2 bases, leaving 20 bases between them. The CDR3 protein is CASSSHTTGVANTEAFF. Written as DNA, the CDR3 is TGTGCCAGCAGCTCACACACGACAGGAGTTGCAAACACTGAAGCTTTCTTT.

The chain is built from TRBV5-6 and TRBJ1-2, with TRBD1 as a possible D gene (6 bases). V dropped 4 bases and J dropped 7 bases, with 17 bases sitting between them. The CDR3 spans 14 residues. Per germline, CDR1 SGHDT and CDR2 YYEEEE. CDR3 residues: CASSPGQKLGGYTF. As DNA, the CDR3 is TGTGCCAGCAGCCCCGGACAGAAATTAGGTGGCTACACCTTC.

The chain has TRBV5-1 and TRBJ2-1; 9 bases match TRBD2. V trimming: 2 bases; J trimming: 6 bases; junction bases outside the gene matches: 0. Per germline, CDR1 SGHRS and CDR2 YFSETQ. The CDR3 covers 13 residues. CDR3 protein: CASSLAGGNEQFF. The DNA of the CDR3 is TGCGCCAGCAGCTTAGCGGGGGGCAATGAGCAGTTCTTC.

DNA of the CDR3: TGTGCCAGCAGCTTAGCGCGTCTAGCGGGAGCGGATGAGCAGTTCTTC. It is translated as CASSLARLAGADEQFF. The rearrangement links TRBV7-6 to TRBJ2-1, with 10 bases that match TRBD2. The CDR3 runs 16 residues. Germline values: CDR1 SGHVS, CDR2 FNYEAQ. V gave up 0 bases and J gave up 8 bases; unmatched junction bases: 7.

The chain carries TRBV6-1 and TRBJ2-5; no reliable D call. CDR3 length equals 13 residues. Germline loops: CDR1 MNHNS, CDR2 SASEGT. V lost 1 base, J lost 5 bases, and 8 bases lay in between. As DNA, the CDR3 is TGTGCCAGCAGTGAAGGAGTTTGGGAGACCCAGTACTTC. It specifies CASSEGVWETQYF.

The chain has TRBV13 and TRBJ1-4; TRBD1 might be the D (6 bases). This CDR3 contains 15 residues. The V gene's germline CDR1 is PRHDT and CDR2 FYEKMQ (reference sequence). The V gene lost 3 bases and the J gene lost 0 bases, with 8 bases spanning the gap. CDR3 in amino acids: CASSFNRATNEKLFF. For the CDR3, the DNA is TGTGCCAGCAGCTTTAACAGGGCAACTAATGAAAAACTGTTTTTT.

The DNA for the CDR3 is TGTGCCAGCTCACCCAGGACCGAGGGCCGGGAGCTGTTTTTT. It codes for CASSPRTEGRELFF. This chain connects TRBV18 to TRBJ2-2; a weak D match, TRBD2 (5 bases). Trimming cost V 3 bases and J 9 bases, with 14 bases left between them. The germline gives CDR1 KGHSH, CDR2 LQKENI. The CDR3 has 14 amino acids.

The chain is built from TRBV11-3 and TRBJ2-7; 8 bases map to TRBD2. The ends lost 5 bases at V and 2 bases at J; junction bases unmatched: 5. The V gene's germline CDR1 is SGHNT and CDR2 YENEEA. The CDR3 sequence is 14 residues long. The CDR3: CASSPGTRAYEQYF. The CDR3 bases are TGTGCCAGCAGCCCCGGGACTAGAGCCTACGAGCAGTACTTC.